These 7 T cell receptor beta chains came from one sample sequenced in a study of T cell repertoires in cytomegalovirus infection. A single record per CDR3 protein comes from TCRdb applying MiXCR to the reads. The profile covers around 230,000 distinct CDR3 sequences, with approximately 7% appearing a single time and 6.5% taken by the ten largest. Sequenced material: PBMCs. The receptors were sampled from a human donor in good health (CMV status not recorded). Some clones in this sample may be carry-over from other donors' samples.

The sample holds many counts of this clonotype. This sequence joins TRBV20-1 and TRBJ2-1; 7 nucleotides match TRBD2. The ends lost 6 bases at V and 1 base at J; junction bases unmatched: 9. The CDR3 contains 15 residues. The germline V gene has CDR1 DFQATT and CDR2 SNEGSKA (reference sequence). The CDR3 coding sequence is TGCAGTGCGGGGGGGGAGGGAGTTTCCTACAATGAGCAGTTCTTC. Its protein is CSAGGEGVSYNEQFF.

This rearrangement joins TRBV28 to TRBJ2-7, with D perhaps TRBD1 (6 bases). Per the germline V gene, CDR1 is MDHEN and CDR2 is SYDVKM. The germline V and J ends were trimmed by 4 bases and 2 bases, with 9 bases remaining between them. This CDR3 is built from 13 residues. For the CDR3, the DNA is TGTGCCAGCAGTTGGGACACGGCCTACGAGCAGTACTTC. Translated: CASSWDTAYEQYF.

This clonotype came up many times. V is TRBV2 and J is TRBJ2-5; D not resolved. The CDR3 runs to 13 residues. V lost 3 bases and J lost 5, with 10 bases in between. Germline lookup yields CDR1 SNHLY and CDR2 FYNNEI. The CDR3 sequence: CASSESARETQYF. CDR3 DNA sequence: TGTGCCAGCAGTGAGTCGGCGAGGGAGACCCAGTACTTC.

The table lists this clonotype with many counts. This chain connects TRBV15 to TRBJ1-2, with 7 positions matching TRBD1. Trimming took 1 base from V and 0 from J; bases not matched to a gene: 11. Germline CDR1 LNHNV, CDR2 YYDKDF (reference sequence). This CDR3 has 18 residues. In nucleotides, the CDR3 is TGTGCCACCAGCAGAGCTGAGGGGGCCCGAAATTCTAACTATGGCTACACCTTC. Residues: CATSRAEGARNSNYGYTF.

There are many counts of this clonotype. The gene calls are TRBV7-2 and TRBJ2-1, with D hard to call. V gave up 2 bases and J gave up 5 bases, with 10 bases separating them. The CDR3 length is 14 residues. Germline V CDR1 and CDR2: SGHTA, FQGNSA. The CDR3 DNA reads as TGTGCCAGCAGCTTACGGCCAGCGAACAATGAGCAGTTCTTC. Protein product: CASSLRPANNEQFF.

In this sample, this clonotype turned up many times. This chain links TRBV7-9 with TRBJ2-5, with D unresolved. Germline V lookup: CDR1 SEHNR, CDR2 FQNEAQ (reference sequence). The CDR3 is 10 amino acids. Trimming removed 6 bases at V and 5 bases at J, with 4 bases between. The CDR3 here is CASSHETQYF. CDR3 DNA: TGTGCCAGCAGTCACGAGACCCAGTACTTC.

This clonotype was observed at least ten times. V gene TRBV6-1 combines with J gene TRBJ1-1; D might be TRBD1 (6 bases). CDR3 length: 13 residues. Germline V gene data show CDR1 as MNHNS and CDR2 as SASEGT. The ends were cut back, 6 bases at V and 10 bases at J, with 18 bases in the middle. The CDR3 protein is CASSEQGGYRAFF. In nucleotides, the CDR3 is TGTGCCAGCAGCGAACAGGGAGGATATCGAGCTTTCTTT.